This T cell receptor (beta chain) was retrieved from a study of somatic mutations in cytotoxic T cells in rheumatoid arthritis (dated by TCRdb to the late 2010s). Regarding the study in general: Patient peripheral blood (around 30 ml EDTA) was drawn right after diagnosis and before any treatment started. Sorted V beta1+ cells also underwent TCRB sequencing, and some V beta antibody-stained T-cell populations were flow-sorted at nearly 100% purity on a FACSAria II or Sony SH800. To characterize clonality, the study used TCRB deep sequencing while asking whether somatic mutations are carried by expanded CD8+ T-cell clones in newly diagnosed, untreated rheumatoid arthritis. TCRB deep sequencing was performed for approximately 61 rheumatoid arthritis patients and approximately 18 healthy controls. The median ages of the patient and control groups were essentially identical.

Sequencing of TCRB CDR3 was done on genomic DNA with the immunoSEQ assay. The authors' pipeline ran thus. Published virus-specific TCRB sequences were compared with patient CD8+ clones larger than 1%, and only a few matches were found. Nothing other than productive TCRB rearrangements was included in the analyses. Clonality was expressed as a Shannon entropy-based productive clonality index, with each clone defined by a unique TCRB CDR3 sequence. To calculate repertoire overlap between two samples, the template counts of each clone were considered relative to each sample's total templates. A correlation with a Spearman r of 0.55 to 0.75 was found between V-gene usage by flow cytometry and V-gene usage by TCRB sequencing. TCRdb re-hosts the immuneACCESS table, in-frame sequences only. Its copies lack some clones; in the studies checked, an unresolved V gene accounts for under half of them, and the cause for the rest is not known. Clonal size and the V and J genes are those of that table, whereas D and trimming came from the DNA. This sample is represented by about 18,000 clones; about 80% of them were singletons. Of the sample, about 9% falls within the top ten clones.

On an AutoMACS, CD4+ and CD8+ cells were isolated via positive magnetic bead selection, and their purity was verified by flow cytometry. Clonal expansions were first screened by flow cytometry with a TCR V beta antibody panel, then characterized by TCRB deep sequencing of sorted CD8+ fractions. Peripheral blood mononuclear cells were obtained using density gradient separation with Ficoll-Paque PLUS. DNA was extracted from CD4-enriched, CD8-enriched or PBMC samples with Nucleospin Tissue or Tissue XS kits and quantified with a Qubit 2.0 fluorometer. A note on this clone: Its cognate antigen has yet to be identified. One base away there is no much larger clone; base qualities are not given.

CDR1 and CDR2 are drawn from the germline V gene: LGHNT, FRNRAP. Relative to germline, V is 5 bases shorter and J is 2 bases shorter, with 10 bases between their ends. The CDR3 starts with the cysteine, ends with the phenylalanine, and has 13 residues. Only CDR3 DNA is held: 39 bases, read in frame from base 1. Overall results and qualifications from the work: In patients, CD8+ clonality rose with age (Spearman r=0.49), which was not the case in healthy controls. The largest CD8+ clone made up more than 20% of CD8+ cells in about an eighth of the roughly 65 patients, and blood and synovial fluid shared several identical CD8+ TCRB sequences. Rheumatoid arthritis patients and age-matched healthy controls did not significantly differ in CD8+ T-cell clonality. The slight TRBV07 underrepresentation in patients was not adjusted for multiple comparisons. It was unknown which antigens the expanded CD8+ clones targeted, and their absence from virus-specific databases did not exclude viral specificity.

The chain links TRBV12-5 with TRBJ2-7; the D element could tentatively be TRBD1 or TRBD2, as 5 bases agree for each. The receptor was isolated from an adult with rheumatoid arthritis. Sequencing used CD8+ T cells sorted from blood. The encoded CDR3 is CASGPGRTYEQYF. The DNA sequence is TGTGCTAGTGGTCCGGGACGAACCTACGAGCAGTACTTC.